The 2 T cell receptor beta chains listed next were all sequenced from one sample in a study of identical twins. TCRdb re-called the 5' RACE reads through MiXCR, storing one row per CDR3 protein. The repertoire consists of 500,000 or so distinct CDR3 sequences, with approximately 15% occurring once and the leading ten covering about 1%. These same records also appear under a second study, on yellow fever vaccine responses in identical twins.

Sequencing was done on a sample of CD4+ T cells sorted from blood. The origin of the receptors is a woman under 30 in good health.

This chain links TRBV12-3 or TRBV12-4 with TRBJ1-2, with TRBD1 as a possible D gene (5 bases). The CDR3 length is 13 residues. Trimming stripped 3 bases from V and 7 bases from J, with 12 bases between. This CDR3 is CASSLGGPTGYTF. The CDR3 bases are TGTGCCAGCAGTTTGGGGGGACCCACTGGCTACACCTTC.

This clonotype came up a few times. The rearrangement joins TRBV12-3 or TRBV12-4 to TRBJ2-7; 7 bases are a match to TRBD2. The CDR3 sequence is 16 residues long. J gave up 1 base and V 2 bases, and 8 bases lay outside the gene matches. The CDR3 region has the DNA TGTGCCAGCAGTTTACGGGGAGGGTACGCATCCTACGAGCAGTACTTC. This codes for CASSLRGGYASYEQYF.